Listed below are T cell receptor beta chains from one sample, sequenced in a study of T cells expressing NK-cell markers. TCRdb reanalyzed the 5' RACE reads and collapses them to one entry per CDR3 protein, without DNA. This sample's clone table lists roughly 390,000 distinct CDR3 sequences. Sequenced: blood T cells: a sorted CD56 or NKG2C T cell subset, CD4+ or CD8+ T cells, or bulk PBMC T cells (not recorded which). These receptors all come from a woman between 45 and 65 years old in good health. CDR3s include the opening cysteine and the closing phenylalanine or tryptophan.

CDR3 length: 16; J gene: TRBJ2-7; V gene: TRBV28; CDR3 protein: CASSSETQEKLYEQYF
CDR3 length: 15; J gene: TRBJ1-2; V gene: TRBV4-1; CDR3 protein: CASSQFFGTGDGYTF
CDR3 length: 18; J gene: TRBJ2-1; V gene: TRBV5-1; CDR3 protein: CASSLLPLSGSTYNEQFF
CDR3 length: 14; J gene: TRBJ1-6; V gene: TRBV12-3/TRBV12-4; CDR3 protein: CASSWGREGSPLHF
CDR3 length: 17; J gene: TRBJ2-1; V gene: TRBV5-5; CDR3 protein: CASSRGLAENSYNEQFF
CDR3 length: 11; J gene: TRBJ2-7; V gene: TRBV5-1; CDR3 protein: CASSTSYEQYF
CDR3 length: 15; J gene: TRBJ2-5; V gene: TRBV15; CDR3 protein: CATSHSWGQQETQYF
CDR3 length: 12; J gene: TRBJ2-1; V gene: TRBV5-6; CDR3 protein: CASSKTSHEQFF
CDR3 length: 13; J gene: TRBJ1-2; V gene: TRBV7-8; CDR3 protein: CASSSPGGEGYTF
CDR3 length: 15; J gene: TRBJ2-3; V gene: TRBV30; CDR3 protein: CAWSVEGDSTDTQYF